The clone carrying this T cell receptor beta chain appeared many times. This sample was included in a study of T cells after yellow fever vaccination. Study information: With SMART-Seq v4 Ultra Low Input, the fractions containing low cell numbers were prepared.

The V gene's germline CDR1 is ENHRY and CDR2 SYGVKD. V lost 7 bases, J lost 0 bases, and 7 bases lay in between. The CDR3 has 13 residues. 5'RACE template switching produced TCR cDNA carrying a universal primer site and UMIs. TCRdb re-called the 5' RACE reads with MiXCR, one entry per CDR3 protein. The table has roughly 56,000 distinct CDR3 sequences, around 5.4% seen once. Findings and limits, study-wide: Weaker, the secondary response had a peak occurring faster, on day 5 versus 15.

The rearrangement links TRBV10-3 to TRBJ1-3, with unresolved D. This material consisted of PBMCs, either bulk or a sorted T-cell subset (CD4+, CD8+, memory, or dextramer-sorted; not recorded which), taken on the day of the yellow fever booster vaccination. The sequence was obtained from a man aged 18 to 29 who received the YFV17D yellow fever vaccine. CDR3 bases: TGTGCCATCACCCAAGGCTCTGGAAACACCATATATTTT. Translation gives CAITQGSGNTIYF.